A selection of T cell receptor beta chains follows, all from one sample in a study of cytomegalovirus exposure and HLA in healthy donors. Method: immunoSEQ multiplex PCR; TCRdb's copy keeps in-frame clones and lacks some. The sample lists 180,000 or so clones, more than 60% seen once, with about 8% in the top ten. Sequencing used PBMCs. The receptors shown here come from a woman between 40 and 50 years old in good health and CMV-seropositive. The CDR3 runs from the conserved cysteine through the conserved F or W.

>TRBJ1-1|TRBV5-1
CASSLGGFTEAFF
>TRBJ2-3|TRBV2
CASLAGGTDTQYF
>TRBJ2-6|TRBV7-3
CASSFRSGANVLTF
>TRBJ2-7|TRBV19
CASRGDEQYF
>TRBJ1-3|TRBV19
CASNPLFNRVSSGNTIYF
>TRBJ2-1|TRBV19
CASAGGTEAFF
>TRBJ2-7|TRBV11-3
CASSQGLALSYEQYF
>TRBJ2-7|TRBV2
CASTEAGVGEQYF
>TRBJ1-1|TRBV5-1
CASSQERRNTEAFF
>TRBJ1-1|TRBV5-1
CASSLLDRTNTEAFF
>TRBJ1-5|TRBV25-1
CASRPQGGNQPQHF
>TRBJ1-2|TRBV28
CAARDSRNYGYTF
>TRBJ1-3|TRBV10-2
CASRQGSGNTIYF
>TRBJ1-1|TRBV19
CASMRGLNTEAFF
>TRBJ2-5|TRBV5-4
CASSLLAAGSEETQYF
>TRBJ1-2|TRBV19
CASSILGQALNDGYTF
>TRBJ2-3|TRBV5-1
CASSLAAGGPGTDTQYF
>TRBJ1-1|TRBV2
CASRDRGYTEAFF
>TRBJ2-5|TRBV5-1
CASSNGLARSQETQYF
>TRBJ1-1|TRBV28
CASSLEVTEAFF
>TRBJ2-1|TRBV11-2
CASSQVVYNEQFF
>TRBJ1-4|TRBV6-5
CASSYEVTGTSEELFF
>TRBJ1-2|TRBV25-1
CASSEFRPEENGYTF
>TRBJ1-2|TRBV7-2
CASLEGGGYYGYTF
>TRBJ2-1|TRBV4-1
CASRRELAEGSYNEQFF
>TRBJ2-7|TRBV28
CASSLGGTGSYEQYF
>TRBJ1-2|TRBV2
CASTPVDGYGYTF
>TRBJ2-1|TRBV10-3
CAISGSEGLAGGSSYNEQFF
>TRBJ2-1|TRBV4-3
CASSPHPPGLAGVVEQFF
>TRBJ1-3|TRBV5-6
CASSLRVLSFIGNTIYF
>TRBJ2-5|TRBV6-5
CASSYSWTSGRETQYF
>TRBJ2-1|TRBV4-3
CASSQASSGYNEQFF
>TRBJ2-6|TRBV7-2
CASSLGPWAGGRANVLTF
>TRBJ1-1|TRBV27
CASSFHRGNTEAFF
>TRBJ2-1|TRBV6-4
CASSVLAGGPEQFF
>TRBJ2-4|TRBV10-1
CASSESKGGPTKNIQYF
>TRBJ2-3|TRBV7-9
CASSSYAGRATDTQYF
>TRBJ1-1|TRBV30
CACSGQGLTEAFF
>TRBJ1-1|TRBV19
CASSIDRNTEAFF
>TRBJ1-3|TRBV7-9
CASSPKSGASGNTIYF
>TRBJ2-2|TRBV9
CASSVGTRGTGELFF
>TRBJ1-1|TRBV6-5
CASSYGGSMNTEAFF
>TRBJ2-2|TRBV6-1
CASRGRQVGTGELFF
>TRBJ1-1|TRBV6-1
CASSEARGTNTEAFF
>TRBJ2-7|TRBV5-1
CASSLSRTGKNEQYF
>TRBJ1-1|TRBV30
CAWSGRGIEAFF